This T cell receptor (beta chain) was observed in a study of blood T cell repertoires in COVID-19. Across the study: Samples of COVID-19 (acute and convalescent) were obtained from the United States, Italy and Spain. PBMCs, B-cell-depleted T cells, or T cells provided the cDNA or gDNA that made up the material.

As processed by the authors: By means of reference gene primer amplification, nucleated cell counts were estimated. Sequenced by immunoSEQ multiplex PCR; TCRdb stores in-frame clones only, minus some. V, J and clone size were drawn from that table, and D and trimming were deduced from the DNA. The table shows 100,000 to 150,000 clones, with around three quarters occurring only once. From germline, CDR1 is SGHVS and CDR2 FNYEAQ. The trim removed 5 bases at V and 3 bases at J, leaving 10 bases unmatched. CDR3 length equals 16 residues. This clone was seen only once. Specimen: peripheral blood. The sequence derives from a man in his forties with active or convalescent COVID-19. This chain links TRBV7-6 with TRBJ2-7; 10 bases fit TRBD2. In DNA form, the CDR3 reads TGTGCCAGCAGCCAAAAGACGGCTAGCGGGGGCTACGAGCAGTACTTC. Encoded protein: CASSQKTASGGYEQYF.